This passage covers 32 T cell receptor delta chains from one sample sequenced in a study of gamma-delta chains in newborns, infants, children. TCRdb reanalyzed the reads using CATT. Of 9,000 to 9,500 delta-chain clones in the sample, approximately 22% were seen once. The material sequenced was blood. These receptors originate from a child who was a newborn, infant or young child, either healthy, febrile or measles-vaccinated (not recorded which).

This clone turned up a few times. The chain carries TRDV2 and TRDJ1; 7 bases are a match to TRDD3. Germline CDR1 and CDR2: GEAIGNYY and EKD. V was clipped by 3 bases and J by 1 base; unmatched bases: 7. The CDR3 is 15 residues long. CDR3 sequence (DNA): TGTGCCTGTGACCCCGCTGGGGGTCTCACCGATAAACTCATCTTT. Its protein is CACDPAGGLTDKLIF.

On this clone: At one boundary the junction diverges from the germline segment, which might be a read error. The chain combines TRDV2 with TRDJ1; tentative D call: TRDD3 (6 bases). From germline, CDR1 is GEAIGNYY and CDR2 EKD. This CDR3 comprises 18 residues. The CDR3 DNA follows: TGTGCCTGTGTCGGAGGAACGGGGGAGCTAAGAGAAACCGATAAAATCATCTTT. Its translation is CACVGGTGELRETDKIIF.

This clone was picked up a small number of times. This sequence joins TRDV2 and TRDJ1, with 9 nucleotides matching TRDD3. J lost 1 base, V lost 3 bases, and 17 bases had no gene match. From germline, CDR1 is GEAIGNYY and CDR2 EKD. This CDR3 has 19 residues. CDR3 residues: CACDPVGGYWGSSTDKLIF. The CDR3 DNA sequence: TGTGCCTGTGACCCCGTGGGGGGCTACTGGGGGAGCAGCACCGATAAACTCATCTTT.

The chain recombines TRDV2 with TRDJ1; 8 nucleotides match TRDD3. V was pared by 7 bases and J by 2 bases, with 29 bases of the junction left unmatched. The CDR3 consists of 21 residues. The germline V gene has CDR1 GEAIGNYY and CDR2 EKD. The CDR3 DNA reads TGTGCCTGGGACTCGATGAAGGCCTTCCAAGCTGGGGGAGATACGACCGATAAACTCATCTTT. Its translation: CAWDSMKAFQAGGDTTDKLIF.

This clone is medium-sized. The identical CDR3 is also encoded by other nucleotide sequences in the sample. The gene calls are TRDV2 and TRDJ1; D is ambiguous. This CDR3 is built from 20 residues. Germline CDR1 and CDR2: GEAIGNYY and EKD. With 1 base removed from V and 0 bases from J, the gap between germline ends came to 26 bases. The CDR3 reads CACDTIPFAAHGPDTDKLIF. DNA for the CDR3: TGTGCCTGTGACACAATACCGTTCGCGGCCCATGGGCCCGACACCGATAAACTCATCTTT.

CDR3: CACDTVRGTRPPTTDKLIF. CDR3 bases: TGTGCCTGTGACACCGTAAGGGGGACAAGGCCTCCTACCACCGATAAACTCATCTTT. The V gene is TRDV2, the J gene TRDJ1; D may be TRDD2 or TRDD3 (6 bases each). V was shortened by 0 bases and J by 1 base, with 23 bases between the two germline ends. The CDR3 covers 19 residues. Germline assignment: CDR1 GEAIGNYY and CDR2 EKD.

The J gene is TRDJ1, the V gene TRDV2; TRDD3 aligns across 11 bases. CDR3 size: 20 residues. Germline CDR1 reads GEAIGNYY; CDR2 reads EKD. Trimming at V came to 2 bases and at J to 2 bases, leaving 18 bases not matched to a gene. CDR3 loop: CACDRLRTNWGINSTDKLIF. The CDR3 region has the DNA TGTGCCTGTGACAGACTTCGAACAAACTGGGGGATAAATTCGACCGATAAACTCATCTTT.

With respect to this clone: One end of the junction does not line up with germline, which may come from a read error. Other DNA variants within this sample encode the same CDR3. The gene calls are TRDV2 and TRDJ1, with D unclear. The germline V gene encodes CDR1 GEAIGNYY and CDR2 EKD. This CDR3 has 18 amino acids. The CDR3 DNA follows: TGTGCTTGTGACACCGTGGGAGCGGAAAAACGAGGCACCGATAAACTCATCTTT. Residues: CACDTVGAEKRGTDKLIF.

Details on this clone: This specimen includes other DNA sequences encoding the same CDR3. The chain employs TRDV2 and TRDJ3; 10 bases fit TRDD3. The CDR3 extends over 20 amino acids. V lost 3 bases to trimming and J lost 2 bases; unmatched junction nucleotides: 12. CDR1 and CDR2 (germline): GEAIGNYY, EKD. The DNA of the CDR3 is TGTGCCTGTGACGAGACCAGATTGGGGGATACAACCTGGGACACCCGACAGATGTTTTTC. Translation: CACDETRLGDTTWDTRQMFF.

This clone was counted between two and nine times. The chain has TRDV2 and TRDJ1; possibly TRDD3 for D (6 bases). The germline gives CDR1 GEAIGNYY, CDR2 EKD. Deletions cut 3 bases from V and 1 base from J, with 23 bases between. The CDR3 is 18 residues long. In nucleotides, the CDR3 is TGTGCCTGTGACCCACTTGTACTGGGACCCCAGGGCACCGATAAACTCATCTTT. Its translation: CACDPLVLGPQGTDKLIF.

In nucleotides, the CDR3 is TGTGCCTGTGACACCGTTTTCCATACTGGTACTGGCGGGCTCGCCATTGATAAACTCATCTTT. It is translated as CACDTVFHTGTGGLAIDKLIF. The rearrangement links TRDV2 to TRDJ1; maybe TRDD3 (5 bases). Germline CDR1 reads GEAIGNYY; CDR2 reads EKD. This CDR3 has 21 residues. V lost 0 bases, J lost 5 bases, and 33 bases lay in between.

This clone came up a few times. The chain joins TRDV2 to TRDJ1; 10 bases match TRDD3. CDR1 is GEAIGNYY, CDR2 EKD, per germline. CDR3 length: 20 residues. The ends lost 3 bases at V and 0 bases at J; junction bases unmatched: 18. The CDR3 sequence: CACDPVGDTQSGAYTDKLIF. The CDR3 bases are TGTGCCTGTGACCCAGTGGGGGATACACAGTCGGGGGCGTACACCGATAAACTCATCTTT.

This clone has a handful of counts. The rearrangement uses TRDV1 and TRDJ1; 8 bases fit TRDD3. The CDR3 spans 16 residues. V was clipped by 5 bases and J by 2 bases; unmatched bases: 10. Germline loops: CDR1 TSWWSYY, CDR2 QGS. The chain's CDR3 is CALGTSPLGDTDKLIF. DNA of the CDR3: TGTGCTCTTGGGACCTCTCCGTTGGGGGATACCGATAAACTCATCTTT.

V gene TRDV2 combines with J gene TRDJ1; possibly TRDD2 for D (6 bases). The CDR3 is 18 amino acids. Germline V gene lookup returns CDR1 GEAIGNYY and CDR2 EKD. V was pared by 0 bases and J by 0 bases, with 19 bases between. The CDR3 DNA reads TGTGCCTGTGACACCCTTCCTGGAGTGGATCCCGACACCGATAAACTCATCTTT. This codes for CACDTLPGVDPDTDKLIF.

The CDR3 nucleotides read TGTGCCTGTGACACCGCCTCTACGTGTATGCCCTCCACCTGTTACACCCGACAGATGTTTTTC. Its protein is CACDTASTCMPSTCYTRQMFF. The chain links TRDV2 to TRDJ3; D remains unclear. This CDR3 has 21 residues. Germline assignment: CDR1 GEAIGNYY and CDR2 EKD. With 0 bases removed from V and 8 bases from J, the gap between germline ends came to 28 bases.

Regarding this clone: This may stem from a read error, because a much larger clone lies one nucleotide away. Other DNA sequences in this sample translate to the same CDR3. The chain recombines TRDV2 with TRDJ1, with 9 bases identical to TRDD3. V shed 1 base, J shed 0 bases, and the junction held 20 bases outside the gene matches. Germline CDR1 GEAIGNYY, CDR2 EKD. CDR3 length equals 21 residues. The CDR3 here is CACDTLLGERIRDRHTDKLIF. The CDR3 DNA reads TGTGCCTGTGACACTTTACTGGGGGAAAGGATACGTGATCGGCACACCGATAAACTCATCTTT.

Remarks on this clone: A much larger clone differs by one base, so this may be a read error. The sample carries other DNA sequences with the same CDR3. The chain links TRDV2 to TRDJ1; D is perhaps TRDD3 (6 bases). Trimming removed 3 bases at V and 3 bases at J, with 13 bases between. The V gene's germline CDR1 is GEAIGNYY and CDR2 EKD. The CDR3 contains 14 residues. Here the CDR3 DNA reads TGTGCCTGTGACTCTCTACTGGGAGCCGATAAACTCATCTTT. Protein: CACDSLLGADKLIF.

The chain recombines TRDV2 with TRDJ1; 10 bases fit TRDD3. CDR1 is GEAIGNYY and CDR2 is EKD in the germline V gene. After removal of 1 base from V and 0 bases from J, the junction contained 13 bases not matched to a gene. The CDR3 loop spans 19 amino acids. The DNA of the CDR3 is TGTGCCTGTGACACACTGGGGGATCCGGGGGGGGATTACACCGATAAACTCATCTTT. This encodes CACDTLGDPGGDYTDKLIF.

This clone has more than one count but fewer than ten. The chain uses TRDV2 and TRDJ1; 11 positions agree with TRDD3. Germline values: CDR1 GEAIGNYY, CDR2 EKD. The CDR3 has 19 residues. V dropped 3 bases and J dropped 0; count of bases not matched to a gene: 14. The CDR3 region has the DNA TGTGCCTGTGACTCCCTGGGGGATACTGCCCGTAGGTACACCGATAAACTCATCTTT. Translated: CACDSLGDTARRYTDKLIF.

In the case of this clone: This may stem from a read error, because a much larger clone lies one nucleotide away. This rearrangement joins TRDV2 to TRDJ1, with 7 bases fitting TRDD3. CDR1 GEAIGNYY and CDR2 EKD come from the germline V gene. The ends lost 0 bases at V and 1 base at J; junction bases unmatched: 13. The CDR3 covers 18 residues. CDR3 in DNA: TGTGCCTGTGACACCGTAGGTGGGGGACCCAGATTCACCGATAAACTCATCTTT. It codes for CACDTVGGGPRFTDKLIF.

Regarding this clone: One junction end does not reproduce the germline sequence, and a read error may be involved. V gene TRDV2 combines with J gene TRDJ3; 10 bases agree with TRDD3. The CDR3 covers 20 residues. Germline CDR1 and CDR2: GEAIGNYY and EKD. Here the CDR3 reads CACDTLGDTGSSWDTRKMFF. The CDR3 DNA reads as TGTGCCTGTGACACTTTGGGGGATACCGGAAGCTCCTGGGACACCCGAAAGATGTTTTTC.

This clone has a handful of counts. The rearrangement joins TRDV2 to TRDJ1; TRDD3 agrees at 11 bases. Germline CDR1 and CDR2: GEAIGNYY and EKD. V shed 3 bases, J shed 0 bases, and the junction held 14 bases outside the gene matches. The CDR3 is 19 residues long. The CDR3 protein is CACDAVLGDRGGDTDKLIF. CDR3 bases: TGTGCCTGTGACGCGGTACTGGGGGATAGAGGGGGGGACACCGATAAACTCATCTTT.

This clone was detected a few times. The chain recombines TRDV2 with TRDJ1; TRDD3 agrees at 9 bases. The trim removed 0 bases at V and 0 bases at J, leaving 10 bases unmatched. The CDR3 has 18 amino acids. The germline V gene encodes CDR1 GEAIGNYY and CDR2 EKD. The CDR3 DNA follows: TGTGCCTGTGACACCCTCCTAACTGGGGATACGTACACCGATAAACTCATCTTT. Translating it yields CACDTLLTGDTYTDKLIF.

J is TRDJ3 and V is TRDV2; 9 bases match TRDD3. J gave up 0 bases and V 0 bases, and 11 bases lay outside the gene matches. This CDR3 is built from 21 residues. Germline lookup yields CDR1 GEAIGNYY and CDR2 EKD. The CDR3, as DNA: TGTGCCTGTGACACCGTACTGGGGGAACTCCATAACTCCTGGGACACCCGACAGATGTTTTTC. Amino acid sequence: CACDTVLGELHNSWDTRQMFF.

With respect to this clone: Relative to the germline gene, one junction end is altered; a read error may explain this. This same CDR3 is encoded by further DNA sequences in the sample. This rearrangement joins TRDV2 to TRDJ3, with D perhaps TRDD3 (5 bases). This CDR3 has 20 residues. Germline V gene sequence: CDR1 GEAIGNYY, CDR2 EKD. The CDR3: CACDPVGKEGSSWDTRQMFF. Written as DNA, the CDR3 is TGTGCTTGTGACCCGGTGGGGAAAGAGGGGAGCTCCTGGGACACCCGACAGATGTTTTTC.

Only a few counts were recorded for this clone. This chain joins TRDV2 and TRDJ3, with TRDD3 matching 7 bases. CDR3 length: 20 residues. Germline trimming cut 0 bases from V and 0 bases from J; bases unmatched to any gene: 10. CDR1 and CDR2 (germline): GEAIGNYY, EKD. Written as DNA, the CDR3 is TGTGCCTGTGACACCGCGGCTGGGGGCCTTAGCTCCTGGGACACCCGACAGATGTTTTTC. This gives the protein CACDTAAGGLSSWDTRQMFF.

The table lists this clone with a few counts. A read error may account for a junction end that differs from germline. This sequence joins TRDV2 and TRDJ1, with 7 positions matching TRDD3. The CDR3 is 17 residues long. Per germline, CDR1 GEAIGNYY and CDR2 EKD. CDR3 amino acids: CAYDTILGIDYTDKLIF. The CDR3 DNA is TGTGCCTATGACACTATACTGGGGATAGATTACACCGATAAACTTATCTTT.

The rearrangement uses TRDV2 and TRDJ3, with TRDD3 matching over 8 bases. Trimming at V came to 0 bases and at J to 0 bases, leaving 9 bases not matched to a gene. The CDR3 extends over 20 amino acids. Germline V gene lookup returns CDR1 GEAIGNYY and CDR2 EKD. CDR3 bases: TGTGCCTGTGACACCACTGGGGGCATCTCCATCTCCTGGGACACCCGACAGATGTTTTTC. Protein: CACDTTGGISISWDTRQMFF.

By share of the sample, this clone is medium-sized. The rearrangement links TRDV2 to TRDJ1; D gene ambiguous. V was pared by 3 bases and J by 3 bases, with 16 bases between. Germline V gene data show CDR1 as GEAIGNYY and CDR2 as EKD. CDR3 length: 15 amino acids. This CDR3 reads CACDPVDRIADKLIF. CDR3 sequence (DNA): TGTGCCTGTGACCCCGTGGACCGTATCGCCGATAAACTCATCTTT.

CDR3 sequence reads: CACDILWDSSHGGKYTDKLIF. The DNA for the CDR3 is TGTGCCTGTGACATTCTGTGGGATTCTTCACACGGGGGGAAATACACCGATAAACTCATCTTT. The gene calls are TRDV2 and TRDJ1; D is possibly TRDD3 (6 bases). V lost 2 bases, J lost 0 bases, and 30 bases lay in between. This CDR3 comprises 21 residues. CDR1 and CDR2 from the germline V gene are GEAIGNYY and EKD.

This clone came up a few times. The J gene is TRDJ1, the V gene TRDV2; TRDD3 matches at 9 bases. The junction had 17 bases not matched to a gene; V was cut back by 0 bases and J by 4 bases. Per the germline V gene, CDR1 is GEAIGNYY and CDR2 is EKD. CDR3 length: 19 residues. This CDR3 reads CACDTLRPTGGHVIDKLIF. CDR3 nucleotides: TGTGCCTGTGACACCCTACGACCTACTGGGGGACATGTAATCGATAAACTCATCTTT.

With regard to this clone: A much larger clone differs from this one at a single base, so this may be a read error. The chain links TRDV2 to TRDJ1; 7 bases match TRDD3. Germline assignment: CDR1 GEAIGNYY and CDR2 EKD. V lost 0 bases, J lost 0 bases, and 9 bases stayed unmatched. The CDR3 contains 17 residues. CDR3 sequence (DNA): TGTGCCTGTGACACCGGCGCTGCCGGGGGATACACCGATAAACTCATCTTT. Translating gives CACDTGAAGGYTDKLIF.